The next 25 T cell receptor beta chains were all read from a single sample in a study of T cells after yellow fever vaccination. TCRdb independently ran MiXCR on the 5' RACE reads; one entry per CDR3 protein. The sample has some 350,000 distinct CDR3 sequences; 8.7% are singletons. This specimen was PBMCs, taken on the day of the first yellow fever vaccination. These receptors all come from a man younger than 35 who received the YFV17D yellow fever vaccine.

The rearrangement joins TRBV24-1 to TRBJ1-1; D is possibly TRBD1 (5 bases). Trimming took off 0 bases at V and 5 bases at J, with 12 bases between the two ends. Germline CDR1 KGHDR, CDR2 SFDVKD. CDR3 length: 15 amino acids. CDR3 region: CATSDLGREGTEAFF. The CDR3 DNA follows: TGTGCCACCAGTGATTTGGGCAGGGAAGGAACTGAAGCTTTCTTT.

V gene TRBV12-3 or TRBV12-4 combines with J gene TRBJ2-7; TRBD2 agrees at 8 bases. The junction had 11 bases not matched to a gene; V was cut back by 3 bases and J by 4 bases. The CDR3 is 16 amino acids. CDR3 protein: CASSFSGGVTTYEQYF. The CDR3 nucleotides are TGTGCCAGCAGTTTCTCCGGGGGGGTGACGACTTACGAGCAGTACTTC.

This clonotype was found a few times. This rearrangement joins TRBV6-2 or TRBV6-3 to TRBJ1-1; the D gene is possibly TRBD1 (5 bases). CDR3 length equals 13 residues. Germline V gene lookup returns CDR1 MNHEY and CDR2 SVGEGT. V was trimmed by 7 bases and J by 1 base, leaving 10 bases between them. The CDR3 sequence: CASMDTRNTEAFF. The CDR3 coding sequence is TGTGCCAGCATGGACACGCGGAACACTGAAGCTTTCTTT.

This clonotype was found a few times. This sequence joins TRBV5-1 and TRBJ2-1, with 11 bases fitting TRBD1. The CDR3 is 17 amino acids. V was clipped by 0 bases and J by 6 bases; unmatched bases: 8. CDR1 and CDR2 (germline): SGHRS, YFSETQ. The CDR3 protein is CASSLGARDRGFNEQFF. CDR3 nucleotide sequence: TGCGCCAGCAGCTTGGGGGCCCGGGACAGGGGGTTCAATGAGCAGTTCTTC. The full variable domain, rest sourced from reference TRBV5-1 and TRBJ2-1, is KAGVTQTPRYLIKTRGQQVTLSCSPISGHRSVSWYQQTPGQGLQFLFEYFSETQRNKGNFPGRFSGRQFSNSRSEMNVSTLELGDSALYLCASSLGARDRGFNEQFFGPGTRLTVL.

Ten or more counts support this clonotype. In DNA form, the CDR3 reads TGTGCCGTTAGGGACACAGGCACAGATACGCAGTATTTT. This encodes CAVRDTGTDTQYF. V gene TRBV10-3 combines with J gene TRBJ2-3, with TRBD1 as a possible D gene (6 bases). The CDR3 is 13 residues long. Germline V gives CDR1 ENHRY, CDR2 SYGVKD. V was cut by 11 bases and J by 1 base, with 13 bases left in between.

The rearrangement uses TRBV24-1 and TRBJ2-1, with 8 bases that match TRBD1. CDR1 is KGHDR, CDR2 SFDVKD, per germline. The CDR3 is 16 residues long. Germline trimming cut 7 bases from V and 8 bases from J; bases unmatched to any gene: 15. CDR3 sequence: CATSPMGTGLKDEQFF. The CDR3 region has the DNA TGTGCCACCAGCCCCATGGGGACAGGCCTGAAGGATGAGCAGTTCTTC.

The gene calls are TRBV7-9 and TRBJ1-1, with 7 bases identical to TRBD1. From germline, CDR1 is SEHNR and CDR2 FQNEAQ (reference sequence). This CDR3 region has 14 residues. V lost 5 bases, J lost 4 bases, and 7 bases stayed unmatched. CDR3 region: CASSPRQGGTEAFF. CDR3 in DNA: TGTGCCAGCAGCCCTCGACAGGGAGGCACTGAAGCTTTCTTT. Variable domain in full (rest from reference TRBV7-9 and TRBJ1-1): DTGVSQNPRHKITKRGQNVTFRCDPISEHNRLYWYRQTLGQGPEFLTYFQNEAQLEKSRLLSDRFSAERPKGSFSTLEIQRTEQGDSAMYLCASSPRQGGTEAFFGQGTRLTVV.

This clonotype was recorded at least ten times. The J gene is TRBJ2-5, the V gene TRBV5-1; D might be TRBD1 (6 bases). There are 16 residues in the CDR3. Trimming cost V 7 bases and J 5 bases, with 24 bases left between them. The germline V gene encodes CDR1 SGHRS and CDR2 YFSETQ. The CDR3 reads CASSSRASGAGETQYF. CDR3 sequence (DNA): TGCGCCAGCTCTTCAAGGGCCTCAGGGGCTGGTGAGACCCAGTACTTC.

The chain links TRBV4-3 to TRBJ2-1; no clear D gene. CDR1 and CDR2 from the germline V gene are LGHNA and YSLEER. This CDR3 spans 16 amino acids. V was trimmed by 2 bases and J by 3 bases, leaving 14 bases between them. CDR3 nucleotides: TGCGCCAGCAGCCAAACTCCTTACGACGGCTACAATGAGCAGTTCTTC. Protein: CASSQTPYDGYNEQFF.

This clonotype came up a few times. The chain is built from TRBV28 and TRBJ2-7, with D hard to call. In germline, CDR1 is MDHEN, CDR2 SYDVKM. The CDR3 covers 15 residues. Trimming removed 2 bases from V and 3 bases from J, with 14 bases in between. CDR3 residues: CASSLGSVGNYEQYV. The CDR3 DNA sequence: TGTGCCAGCAGTTTAGGGTCGGTAGGGAACTACGAGCAGTACGTC.

This rearrangement joins TRBV12-5 to TRBJ2-3; 14 positions match TRBD2. After removal of 6 bases from V and 6 bases from J, the junction contained 14 bases not matched to a gene. The CDR3 covers 18 residues. The germline gives CDR1 LGHNT, CDR2 FRNRAP. The CDR3 spells CASGTGTSGGLFMDTQYF. The CDR3 DNA follows: TGTGCTAGTGGGACCGGGACTAGCGGGGGTCTTTTTATGGATACGCAGTATTTT.

The rearrangement joins TRBV7-8 to TRBJ2-5, with 8 positions matching TRBD2. CDR3 size: 18 residues. The V and J ends lost 1 base and 2 bases, in that order; junction bases with no gene match: 12. CDR1 and CDR2 from the germline V gene are SGHVS and FQNEAQ. The CDR3 DNA is TGTGCCAGCAGCTTAGAAATAGTGGCGGGGGGACTTCAAGAGACCCAGTACTTC. Its protein product is CASSLEIVAGGLQETQYF.

The chain links TRBV6-5 to TRBJ2-1; 10 nucleotides match TRBD2. V shed 2 bases, J shed 4 bases, and the junction held 2 bases outside the gene matches. The length of the CDR3 is 15 residues. Germline V gene sequence: CDR1 MNHEY, CDR2 SVGAGI. The CDR3 is CASSYTSGIYNEQFF. The CDR3 DNA follows: TGTGCCAGCAGTTACACTAGCGGGATATACAATGAGCAGTTCTTC.

This clonotype was counted at least ten times. The chain uses TRBV4-2 and TRBJ2-7; the match to TRBD2 covers 16 bases. The CDR3 length is 18 residues. Trimming removed 0 bases from V and 1 base from J; junction bases left unmatched: 3. Germline assignment: CDR1 LGHNA and CDR2 YNFKEQ. In DNA form, the CDR3 reads TGTGCCAGCAGCCAAGAAGGGACTAGCGGGGGGGCATCCTACGAGCAGTACTTC. The encoded protein is CASSQEGTSGGASYEQYF.

This clonotype showed up just a few times. This chain uses TRBV9 with TRBJ1-5, with a weak D call TRBD1 (5 bases). The germline V gene encodes CDR1 SGDLS and CDR2 YYNGEE. The CDR3 has 14 residues. The V end lost 2 bases, the J end lost 10 bases, and 16 bases lay between the germline ends. The CDR3 is CASSVGGSGNPQHF. The CDR3, as DNA: TGTGCCAGCAGCGTGGGAGGTTCAGGGAACCCCCAGCATTTT. Looking up the rest from reference TRBV9 and TRBJ1-5 gives the full variable domain: DSGVTQTPKHLITATGQRVTLRCSPRSGDLSVYWYQQSLDQGLQFLIQYYNGEERAKGNILERFSAQQFPDLHSELNLSSLELGDSALYFCASSVGGSGNPQHFGDGTRLSIL.

The chain recombines TRBV3-1 with TRBJ2-7, with D perhaps TRBD1 or TRBD2 (5 bases each). Germline assignment: CDR1 LGHDT and CDR2 YNNKEL (reference sequence). V was cut by 5 bases and J by 6 bases, with 11 bases left in between. This CDR3 is built from 12 residues. The CDR3 loop reads CASSAGTREQYF. CDR3 coding DNA: TGTGCCAGCAGCGCCGGGACCCGCGAGCAGTACTTC.

This clonotype was recorded only once. The V call is TRBV6-1, the J call TRBJ2-7, with TRBD2 identical over 10 bases. The CDR3 has 14 residues. From germline, CDR1 is MNHNS and CDR2 SASEGT. The CDR3 loop reads CASREAGGAYEQYV. The DNA for the CDR3 is TGTGCCAGCAGGGAAGCGGGGGGGGCCTACGAGCAGTACGTC.

V and J are TRBV27 and TRBJ2-6; D not certain. Germline V CDR1 and CDR2: MNHEY, SMNVEV (reference sequence). With 3 bases removed from V and 0 bases from J, the gap between germline ends came to 15 bases. CDR3 length: 18 residues. CDR3 bases: TGTGCCAGCAGTTTTGAAGGTTCCCTCGGCTCTGGGGCCAACGTCCTGACTTTC. Residues: CASSFEGSLGSGANVLTF.

This chain links TRBV6-2 or TRBV6-3 with TRBJ2-5; possible D gene TRBD1, 5 bases. Germline lookup yields CDR1 MNHEY and CDR2 SVGEGT. The CDR3 has 15 residues. V was cut by 7 bases and J by 0 bases, with 15 bases left in between. The CDR3: CASKGWSAYQETQYF. The CDR3 DNA is TGTGCCAGCAAGGGGTGGTCGGCTTACCAAGAGACCCAGTACTTC.

This clonotype was picked up a small number of times. The chain carries TRBV5-1 and TRBJ2-2; 7 nucleotides align to TRBD2. The CDR3 contains 15 residues. With V trimmed by 4 bases and J by 6 bases, 9 bases remained unmatched. Germline CDR1 reads SGHRS; CDR2 reads YFSETQ. The CDR3 DNA is TGCGCCAGCAGCCAAAGCGGGGTTGGGTCCGGGGAGCTGTTTTTT. It is translated as CASSQSGVGSGELFF.

The chain uses TRBV12-3 or TRBV12-4 and TRBJ2-1, with 11 positions matching TRBD2. CDR3 size: 14 residues. J lost 8 bases, V lost 6 bases, and 6 bases had no gene match. The CDR3 is CASRLAGGSYEQFF. The CDR3 coding sequence is TGTGCCAGCAGGCTAGCGGGGGGATCCTATGAGCAGTTCTTC.

The table lists this clonotype with a few counts. The rearrangement links TRBV7-2 to TRBJ2-3, with 11 nucleotides matching TRBD1. CDR1 is SGHTA and CDR2 is FQGNSA in the germline V gene. J was trimmed by 4 bases and V by 7 bases; bases with no gene match: 7. This CDR3 is 15 amino acids long. The CDR3 spells CASTIGQGAADTQYF. CDR3 sequence (DNA): TGTGCCAGCACCATAGGACAGGGGGCGGCAGATACGCAGTATTTT.

Regarding this clonotype: With a much larger clone just one base away, this may be a read error. V usage is TRBV24-1 and J usage is TRBJ1-5, with D possibly matching TRBD1 (5 bases). Germline CDR1 and CDR2: KGHDR and SFDVKD. The CDR3 covers 16 residues. Deletions cut 0 bases from V and 6 bases from J, with 14 bases between. CDR3 nucleotide sequence: TGTGCCACCAGTGATTTGGGCAGGGAGCCTTGTCAGCCCCAGCATTTT. Amino acid sequence: CATSDLGREPCQPQHF.

This clonotype was found a few times. The chain employs TRBV18 and TRBJ2-3; no definite D call. The CDR3 loop spans 13 amino acids. The V gene's germline CDR1 is KGHSH and CDR2 LQKENI. Trimming took 3 bases from V and 2 from J, leaving 6 bases between them. The CDR3 DNA reads TGTGCCAGCTCACCCCTGAACACAGATACGCAGTATTTT. Translated: CASSPLNTDTQYF. Looking up the rest from reference TRBV18 and TRBJ2-3 gives the full variable domain: NAGVMQNPRHLVRRRGQEARLRCSPMKGHSHVYWYRQLPEEGLKFMVYLQKENIIDESGMPKERFSAEFPKEGPSILRIQQVVRGDSAAYFCASSPLNTDTQYFGPGTRLTVL.

This clonotype was seen more than once but under ten times. The V and J genes are TRBV4-1 and TRBJ2-7, with D maybe TRBD2 (6 bases). V lost 4 bases and J lost 0, with 16 bases in between. The CDR3 is 16 amino acids. From germline, CDR1 is MGHRA and CDR2 YSYEKL. CDR3 bases: TGCGCCAGCAGCCTCGGAGGGGCGGGGAGCTCCTACGAGCAGTACTTC. Translated: CASSLGGAGSSYEQYF.